The present TCR beta chain was sequenced within a study of CD8 T cells in Susac syndrome. Points from the study as a whole: The study found that Susac CD8+ clonal expansion peaked in TEMRA cells and active patients. Across the total CD8+ repertoires, under 20 Susac-specific public clones were found. The CD8+ TEMRA repertoires yielded about five such clones.

RNA totalling roughly 0.45 to 1 ug underwent reverse transcription with random hexamers. An immunoSEQ multiplex PCR generated amplified TCR beta CDR3 products spanning 54 Vbeta and 13 Jbeta. A single record per CDR3 protein comes from TCRdb applying MiXCR to the immunoSEQ multiplex PCR reads. The table shows approximately 25,000 distinct CDR3 sequences, with about 93% occurring only once. The CDR3 spans 17 residues. The germline V and J ends were trimmed by 3 bases and 0 bases, with 14 bases remaining between them. Germline CDR1 LNHDA, CDR2 SQIVND (reference sequence). On this clonotype: Its antigen is not identified.

Sequencing was carried out using CD8+ T cells from PBMCs. The receptor was derived from a human donor with Susac syndrome. This chain uses TRBV19 with TRBJ2-2, with D perhaps matching TRBD1 or TRBD2 (5 bases each). The CDR3 region is CASSIWGWDANTGELFF. CDR3 nucleotide sequence: TGTGCCAGTAGTATCTGGGGATGGGACGCGAACACCGGGGAGCTGTTTTTT.